One sample yielded the 5 T cell receptor beta chains listed below, sequenced in a study of patients and donors after allogeneic stem cell transplantation (dated by TCRdb to 2020 to 2022). The method behind the library was RT-PCR. The sequencer listed for this sample is NextSeq 550. TCRdb handled the public reads itself, with Q25 trimming in fastp and clone calling in MiXCR, and kept productive beta chains. Rows with a matching CDR3 protein are joined into one entry that keeps the most common DNA and genes. A total of about 960,000 distinct CDR3 sequences appear in this sample, roughly 18% of them only once. Together, the top ten hold roughly 6.4% of the sample. The source material was blood, either unsorted or a sorted T cell fraction (not recorded which). These receptors were collected from a human donor who was either an allogeneic HSCT recipient or a stem cell or donor lymphocyte infusion donor (not recorded which). It is not recorded whose cells these are; they may come from a transplant donor.

In this sample, this clonotype turned up many times. The CDR3 nucleotides are TGCAGTGCTAGCCCCTACGGGTATGGTGACCAAGAGACCCAGTACTTC. It translates to CSASPYGYGDQETQYF. The J gene is TRBJ2-5, the V gene TRBV20-1, with D unresolved. This CDR3 has 16 amino acids. Germline lookup yields CDR1 DFQATT and CDR2 SNEGSKA (reference sequence). V lost 3 bases to trimming and J lost 0 bases, with 17 bases between them.

This clonotype was detected a few times. DNA of the CDR3: TGCGCCAGCAGCCAAACAGTTGGGACTAGCGGGAAAGAGCAGTACTTC. Its translation is CASSQTVGTSGKEQYF. The rearrangement joins TRBV4-3 to TRBJ2-7, with 13 bases identical to TRBD2. J gave up 7 bases and V 2 bases, and 8 bases lay outside the gene matches. Germline loops: CDR1 LGHNA, CDR2 YSLEER. The CDR3 length is 16 residues.

This clonotype has ten or more counts. The rearrangement links TRBV29-1 to TRBJ2-7; D gene ambiguous. The length of the CDR3 is 14 residues. The V end was cut by 6 bases, the J end by 7 bases, with 22 bases between. Germline CDR1 reads SQVTM; CDR2 reads ANQGSEA. The CDR3 reads CSVTPGARVREQYF. The DNA for the CDR3 is TGCAGCGTCACCCCCGGTGCCAGAGTGAGGGAGCAGTACTTC.

This clonotype has only a few counts. J is TRBJ1-1 and V is TRBV29-1, with D perhaps TRBD1 (5 bases). The V gene lost 0 bases and the J gene lost 4 bases, with 15 bases spanning the gap. The germline V gene has CDR1 SQVTM and CDR2 ANQGSEA. The CDR3 loop spans 15 amino acids. CDR3 loop: CSVEDLHSGATEAFF. CDR3 in DNA: TGCAGCGTTGAAGATCTACACTCTGGGGCCACTGAAGCTTTCTTT. The complete variable domain, with remaining parts taken from reference TRBV29-1 and TRBJ1-1, reads SAVISQKPSRDICQRGTSLTIQCQVDSQVTMMFWYRQQPGQSLTLIATANQGSEATYESGFVIDKFPISRPNLTFSTLTVSNMSPEDSSIYLCSVEDLHSGATEAFFGQGTRLTVV.

The genes are TRBV6-6 and TRBJ2-7; D call uncertain. The V end lost 0 bases, the J end lost 3 bases, and 6 bases lay between the germline ends. Looked up from germline, CDR1 is MNHNY and CDR2 is SVGAGI (reference sequence). CDR3 size: 13 residues. DNA of the CDR3: TGTGCCAGCAGTTACTCGATTCTCTACGAGCAGTACTTC. Translation: CASSYSILYEQYF.